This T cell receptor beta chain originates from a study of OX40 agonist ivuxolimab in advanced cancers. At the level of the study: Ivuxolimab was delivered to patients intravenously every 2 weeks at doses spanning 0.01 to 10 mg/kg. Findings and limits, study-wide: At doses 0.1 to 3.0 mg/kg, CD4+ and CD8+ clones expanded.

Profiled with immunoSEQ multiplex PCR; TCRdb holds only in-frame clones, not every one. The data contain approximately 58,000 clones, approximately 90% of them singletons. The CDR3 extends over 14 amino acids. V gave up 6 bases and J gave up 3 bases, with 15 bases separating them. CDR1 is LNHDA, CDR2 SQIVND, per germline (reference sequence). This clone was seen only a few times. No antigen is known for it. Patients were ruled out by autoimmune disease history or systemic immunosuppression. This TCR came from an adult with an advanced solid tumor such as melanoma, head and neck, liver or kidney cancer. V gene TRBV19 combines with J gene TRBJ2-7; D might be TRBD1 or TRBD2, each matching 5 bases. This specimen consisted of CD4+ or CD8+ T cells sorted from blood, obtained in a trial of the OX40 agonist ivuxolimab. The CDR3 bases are TGTGCCAGTAGCCCGGGGAGACAGCACTACGAGCAGTACTTC. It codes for CASSPGRQHYEQYF.